This T cell receptor (beta chain) appears in the sequencing data of a study of blood T cell repertoires in COVID-19. The protocol was immunoSEQ multiplex PCR, while the TCRdb copy is restricted to in-frame clones and leaves out a portion. This table has roughly 180,000 clones, around 79% appearing once. The CDR3 sequence is 13 residues long. V lost 4 bases and J 5 bases, leaving 10 bases between the germline ends. The germline gives CDR1 SGHKS, CDR2 YYEKEE (reference sequence). The receptor's source is a man in his fifties who had recovered from COVID-19. The chain combines TRBV5-5 with TRBJ2-1; D perhaps matches TRBD1 (6 bases). Input material: PBMCs or T cells enriched from blood (not recorded which). The CDR3 sequence: CASSLDSNNEQFF. DNA of the CDR3: TGTGCCAGCAGCCTGGACAGCAACAATGAGCAGTTCTTC.